A single sample gave rise to the 27 T cell receptor beta chains below, sequenced in a study of response to subunit inactivated influenza vaccine. TCRdb fed the RT-PCR reads into MiXCR, producing one record per CDR3 protein. The sample shows about 650,000 distinct CDR3 sequences, about 15% of them seen only once. Sequences were derived from PBMCs from blood, sampled 14 to 15 days before vaccination. The receptor set was obtained from a man in his forties or fifties who received an inactivated influenza vaccine.

This clonotype was counted ten times or more. The chain employs TRBV6-2 or TRBV6-3 and TRBJ2-2; D possibly corresponds to TRBD1 (6 bases). Germline assignment: CDR1 MNHEY and CDR2 SVGEGT. Between the trimmed V and J ends, which lost 5 bases and 6 bases, there was a span of 10 bases. The CDR3 extends over 13 amino acids. The CDR3 loop reads CASSQWTAGELFF. CDR3 sequence (DNA): TGTGCCAGCAGTCAATGGACAGCCGGGGAGCTGTTTTTT.

This clonotype was counted only a few times. The chain is built from TRBV6-1 and TRBJ1-2; no firm D call. The V end lost 5 bases, the J end lost 8 bases, and 21 bases lay between the germline ends. CDR3 length: 15 amino acids. CDR1 MNHNS and CDR2 SASEGT come from the germline V gene. Here the CDR3 reads CASSIERRGLYGYTF. The DNA of the CDR3 is TGTGCCAGCAGTATAGAGCGCAGAGGGCTATACGGCTACACCTTC.

Of note for this clonotype: Relative to the germline gene, one junction end is altered; a read error may explain this. V and J are TRBV4-3 and TRBJ2-5; D is possibly TRBD1 (5 bases). CDR3 length: 15 amino acids. CDR1 is LGHNA, CDR2 YSLEER, per germline. In nucleotides, the CDR3 is TGCGCCAGCAGCCAAGATCACAGGACCCAAAAGACCCAGTACTTC. It codes for CASSQDHRTQKTQYF.

The chain carries TRBV12-3 or TRBV12-4 and TRBJ2-5; 8 bases map to TRBD1. V lost 2 bases, J lost 1 base, and 3 bases stayed unmatched. The CDR3 is 15 residues long. CDR3 bases: TGTGCCAGCAGTTTATCAGGGGGCCCCCAAGAGACCCAGTACTTC. Translated: CASSLSGGPQETQYF.

The rearrangement links TRBV5-6 to TRBJ1-4; D is unclear. Looked up from germline, CDR1 is SGHDT and CDR2 is YYEEEE. The CDR3 consists of 15 residues. V lost 1 base and J 6 bases, leaving 13 bases between the germline ends. Written as DNA, the CDR3 is TGTGCCAGCAGCTTGACCGGAAGGGCCCATGAAAAACTGTTTTTT. Translated, it gives CASSLTGRAHEKLFF. The full variable domain, in which reference TRBV5-6 and TRBJ1-4 provide the parts outside the CDR3, is DAGVTQSPTHLIKTRGQQVTLRCSPKSGHDTVSWYQQALGQGPQFIFQYYEEEERQRGNFPDRFSGHQFPNYSSELNVNALLLGDSALYLCASSLTGRAHEKLFFGSGTQLSVL.

The chain combines TRBV3-1 with TRBJ2-5, with D hard to call. Trimming pared 4 bases from V and 5 bases from J, leaving 20 bases between. Looked up from germline, CDR1 is LGHDT and CDR2 is YNNKEL (reference sequence). The CDR3 has 16 amino acids. CDR3 residues: CASSPPGGVLGETQYF. Written as DNA, the CDR3 is TGTGCCAGCAGCCCCCCCGGTGGCGTGCTGGGGGAGACCCAGTACTTC.

In DNA, the CDR3 is TGTGCCAGCAGTCGGGACAGGGAATACGAGCAGTACTTC. Its translation is CASSRDREYEQYF. The gene calls are TRBV6-2 or TRBV6-3 and TRBJ2-7; 9 positions match TRBD1. J was trimmed by 4 bases and V by 5 bases; bases with no gene match: 3. The CDR3 totals 13 residues. In germline, CDR1 is MNHEY, CDR2 SVGEGT.

This chain links TRBV12-3 or TRBV12-4 with TRBJ2-1; D gene unclear. Trimming stripped 1 base from V and 2 bases from J, with 12 bases between. CDR3 length: 16 residues. Here the CDR3 reads CASSLVPPPTYNEQFF. CDR3 in DNA: TGTGCCAGCAGTTTAGTTCCACCTCCAACCTACAATGAGCAGTTCTTC.

This clonotype has a count of ten or more. This chain uses TRBV6-5 with TRBJ2-7; maybe TRBD2 (5 bases). The CDR3 runs 14 residues. V was trimmed by 2 bases and J by 0 bases, leaving 8 bases between them. Germline CDR1 and CDR2: MNHEY and SVGAGI. CDR3 nucleotide sequence: TGTGCCAGCAGTTACGGAGGAAACTCCTACGAGCAGTACTTC. The encoded protein is CASSYGGNSYEQYF.

The chain has TRBV20-1 and TRBJ2-1; D is unclear. CDR3 size: 13 residues. Germline values: CDR1 DFQATT, CDR2 SNEGSKA (reference sequence). Trimming shortened V by 4 bases and J by 2 bases, and 9 bases separated the two germline ends. CDR3 sequence (DNA): TGCAGTGCTACGGGTGACACCTACAATGAGCAGTTCTTC. It is translated as CSATGDTYNEQFF.

The V gene is TRBV7-9, the J gene TRBJ1-5; D unclear. This CDR3 is 16 amino acids long. Per germline, CDR1 SEHNR and CDR2 FQNEAQ (reference sequence). Trimming shortened V by 5 bases and J by 2 bases, and 16 bases separated the two germline ends. The CDR3 DNA sequence: TGTGCCAGCAGCCCAGGTCCCACGAACGGCAATCAGCCCCAGCATTTT. As protein: CASSPGPTNGNQPQHF. Filled out from reference TRBV7-9 and TRBJ1-5, the complete variable domain reads DTGVSQNPRHKITKRGQNVTFRCDPISEHNRLYWYRQTLGQGPEFLTYFQNEAQLEKSRLLSDRFSAERPKGSFSTLEIQRTEQGDSAMYLCASSPGPTNGNQPQHFGDGTRLSIL.

The rearrangement joins TRBV27 to TRBJ1-1, with D unresolved. The CDR3 sequence is 12 residues long. Trimming removed 3 bases at V and 7 bases at J, with 9 bases between. CDR1 and CDR2 (germline): MNHEY, SMNVEV (reference sequence). The CDR3 sequence is CASSFPAGEAFF. CDR3 bases: TGTGCCAGCAGTTTTCCGGCAGGTGAAGCTTTCTTT.

In its sample, this clonotype was seen a few times. The gene calls are TRBV7-8 and TRBJ2-1; the D gene is possibly TRBD2 (6 bases). CDR1 is SGHVS and CDR2 is FQNEAQ in the germline V gene. This CDR3 contains 17 residues. With 4 bases removed from V and 0 bases from J, the gap between germline ends came to 16 bases. The DNA of the CDR3 is TGTGCCAGCAGCTCCCCGGTTAGCGGAGGCTCCTACAATGAGCAGTTCTTC. This codes for CASSSPVSGGSYNEQFF.

In this sample, this clonotype turned up a few times. The CDR3 spells CASSLADLYEQYF. The CDR3 DNA reads TGTGCCAGCAGTCTCGCGGACCTCTACGAGCAGTACTTC. This chain uses TRBV2 with TRBJ2-7, with unresolved D. CDR3 length: 13 residues. Germline CDR1 is SNHLY and CDR2 is FYNNEI. With 5 bases removed from V and 3 bases from J, the gap between germline ends came to 11 bases.

The rearrangement uses TRBV3-1 and TRBJ2-1, with a tentative D call TRBD2 (7 bases). The germline gives CDR1 LGHDT, CDR2 YNNKEL (reference sequence). Between the trimmed V and J ends, which lost 0 bases and 7 bases, there was a span of 16 bases. The CDR3 is 16 amino acids. The CDR3 sequence is CASSQDGLGGRNEQFF. CDR3 nucleotides: TGTGCCAGCAGCCAAGATGGCCTGGGGGGGCGTAATGAGCAGTTCTTC.

This clonotype has ten or more counts. The chain joins TRBV5-1 to TRBJ2-1; D gene ambiguous. Trimming removed 2 bases from V and 11 bases from J, with 11 bases in between. CDR3 size: 12 residues. Germline V gene sequence: CDR1 SGHRS, CDR2 YFSETQ. CDR3 DNA: TGCGCCAGCAGCTTCCCGGACCTGCAGCAGTTCTTC. As protein: CASSFPDLQQFF. Combining the CDR3 with reference TRBV5-1 and TRBJ2-1 gives the whole variable domain KAGVTQTPRYLIKTRGQQVTLSCSPISGHRSVSWYQQTPGQGLQFLFEYFSETQRNKGNFPGRFSGRQFSNSRSEMNVSTLELGDSALYLCASSFPDLQQFFGPGTRLTVL.

This clonotype showed up many times. V gene TRBV7-8 combines with J gene TRBJ2-1; no clear D gene. Trimming left V 2 bases short and J 6 bases short, with 8 bases between. From germline, CDR1 is SGHVS and CDR2 FQNEAQ. The CDR3 length is 13 residues. CDR3 sequence reads: CASSLLMGNEQFF. The CDR3 coding sequence is TGTGCCAGCAGCTTACTTATGGGCAATGAGCAGTTCTTC.

The chain combines TRBV5-1 with TRBJ2-3, with a possible D match to TRBD1 (6 bases). Trimming cost V 3 bases and J 0 bases, with 14 bases left between them. Germline values: CDR1 SGHRS, CDR2 YFSETQ. The CDR3 length is 16 residues. CDR3 loop: CASSSGQRPSTDTQYF. Written as DNA, the CDR3 is TGCGCCAGCAGCTCCGGACAGCGCCCTAGCACAGATACGCAGTATTTT.

This chain connects TRBV11-2 to TRBJ1-6; 9 bases match TRBD1. The CDR3 is 17 amino acids. Germline V gene lookup returns CDR1 SGHAT and CDR2 FQNNGV. With 7 bases clipped from V and 8 bases from J, the junction kept 15 bases outside the gene matches. The CDR3 DNA reads as TGTGCCAGCATCCGGGATATTTACAGGGGGCTTGATTCACCCCTCCACTTT. It translates to CASIRDIYRGLDSPLHF.

This clonotype has at least ten counts. One end of the junction does not line up with germline, which may come from a read error. The V call is TRBV5-6, the J call TRBJ2-2, with 11 bases lining up with TRBD2. Germline CDR1 and CDR2: SGHDT and YYEEEE. CDR3 size: 15 residues. The CDR3 loop is CASSLVAGGTGELFF. The CDR3 nucleotides are TGTGCCAGCAGTTTGGTAGCGGGAGGGACCGGGGAGCTGTTTTTT.

The chain is built from TRBV7-2 and TRBJ1-1, with 9 bases lining up with TRBD1. Unmatched junction bases numbered 2, after V lost 3 bases and J lost 3 bases. The CDR3 totals 14 residues. Germline assignment: CDR1 SGHTA and CDR2 FQGNSA. The CDR3 region has the DNA TGTGCCAGCAGCTTTAGACAGGGGGACACTGAAGCTTTCTTT. Translated, it gives CASSFRQGDTEAFF.

This clonotype was recorded a few times. The rearrangement uses TRBV4-1 and TRBJ2-7, with a tentative D call TRBD1 (6 bases). Germline CDR1 is MGHRA and CDR2 is YSYEKL. The CDR3 length is 14 residues. Trimming removed 0 bases at V and 3 bases at J, with 9 bases between. The DNA of the CDR3 is TGCGCCAGCAGCCAAGAAAACAGGGACTACGAGCAGTACTTC. It translates to CASSQENRDYEQYF.

This chain uses TRBV5-1 with TRBJ2-5; perhaps D is TRBD1 or TRBD2 (6 bases each). This CDR3 comprises 15 residues. V dropped 4 bases and J dropped 2 bases, with 15 bases sitting between them. The germline V gene encodes CDR1 SGHRS and CDR2 YFSETQ. The CDR3 is CASSREGGIQETQYF. The CDR3 DNA follows: TGCGCCAGCAGCCGAGAGGGGGGCATACAAGAGACCCAGTACTTC.

This clonotype was counted a few times. The gene calls are TRBV6-2 or TRBV6-3 and TRBJ2-1; TRBD1 or TRBD2 may be the D gene (5 bases each). The V end was cut by 6 bases, the J end by 5 bases, with 14 bases between. Germline V gene lookup returns CDR1 MNHEY and CDR2 SVGEGT. The CDR3 covers 14 residues. CDR3 coding DNA: TGTGCCAGCAGGGCCGGGACCGCCGACAATGAGCAGTTCTTC. Amino acids: CASRAGTADNEQFF.

The chain is built from TRBV20-1 and TRBJ1-5, with D tentatively TRBD1 (6 bases). This CDR3 is built from 16 residues. CDR1 DFQATT and CDR2 SNEGSKA come from the germline V gene (reference sequence). Trimming stripped 4 bases from V and 5 bases from J, with 21 bases between. CDR3 in DNA: TGCAGTGCTATTGGTTCACTCTGGGACACATATCAGCCCCAGCATTTT. It encodes CSAIGSLWDTYQPQHF.

This clonotype was counted at least ten times. The chain employs TRBV20-1 and TRBJ2-5; a possible D gene is TRBD2 (6 bases). V was trimmed by 6 bases and J by 5 bases, leaving 16 bases between them. The V gene's germline CDR1 is DFQATT and CDR2 SNEGSKA (reference sequence). This CDR3 contains 13 residues. The CDR3 region is CSAIRGLAETQYF. The CDR3 DNA follows: TGCAGTGCGATCCGGGGGTTAGCGGAGACCCAGTACTTC.

This clonotype occurred many times. The CDR3 spells CASSSGGGSNEQFF. Here the CDR3 DNA reads TGTGCCAGCAGTTCAGGCGGAGGTAGCAATGAGCAGTTCTTC. The chain recombines TRBV6-2 or TRBV6-3 with TRBJ2-1; weak D call: TRBD2 (5 bases). Germline CDR1 MNHEY, CDR2 SVGEGT. The CDR3 spans 14 residues. V shed 4 bases and J shed 6 bases, with 13 bases lying between them.